The rows below give T cell receptor beta chains drawn from one sample of a study of T-cell reconstitution after alpha-beta-depleted transplantation in children. TCRdb recomputed calls from the PCR reads with MiXCR, one row per CDR3 protein. The sample consists of about a million distinct CDR3 sequences, 25% to 35% of them appearing once. The input for sequencing was PBMCs, mostly from graft donor cells, taken 360 days after TCRalphabeta/CD19-depleted stem cell transplant. The source of these receptors is a boy under two years old who had a stem cell transplant for SCID, so the T cells may come from the graft donor. Each CDR3 is given with its conserved first and last residue. D genes are given only for firm matches. Where a row states a size, it is once, few, many or the class of an expanded clone; other rows omit it.

TRBV29-1	.	TRBJ2-2	.	TGCAGCGGCGGACAGCAATACACCGGGGAGCTGTTTTTT	CSGGQQYTGELFF
TRBV29-1	TRBD2	TRBJ2-1	few	TGCAGCGTTGGATCGCCTAGCGGGGCCCTTTACAATGAGCAGTTCTTC	CSVGSPSGALYNEQFF
TRBV11-2	TRBD2	TRBJ2-7	.	TGTGCCAGCAGCTTAGTAGGGAGACTAGCGGGGGGAGACTCCTACGAGCAGTACTTC	CASSLVGRLAGGDSYEQYF
TRBV7-7	.	TRBJ2-1	.	TGTGCCAGCAGCTTAGGGGCAGGATATGAGGAGTTCTTC	CASSLGAGYEEFF
TRBV25-1	TRBD2	TRBJ2-3	.	TGTGCCAGCACTAGCGGGGGAAGGGATACGCAGTATTTT	CASTSGGRDTQYF
TRBV15	TRBD1	TRBJ2-3	few	TGTGCCACCAGCAGATCGGACAGGGGGGGGACAGATACGCAGTATTTT	CATSRSDRGGTDTQYF
TRBV27	TRBD1	TRBJ2-7	few	TGTGCCAGCAGTCCCCGAGGACAGGGCTACTACGAGCAGTACTTC	CASSPRGQGYYEQYF
TRBV2	.	TRBJ2-7	.	TGTGCCAGCATGACCCGCTCCTACGAGCAGTACTTC	CASMTRSYEQYF
TRBV4-1	.	TRBJ2-1	few	TGCGCCAGCAGCCAAGGGGGGGCCGTCTCCTACAATGAGCAGTTCTTC	CASSQGGAVSYNEQFF
TRBV25-1	.	TRBJ2-7	few	TGTGCCAGCAGTGAATGGTCGGCCAGGGGAGTTGCTGGGGGGTACGAGCAGTACTTC	CASSEWSARGVAGGYEQYF
TRBV28	TRBD1	TRBJ1-2	.	TGTGCCAGCAGTTTACTTACGACAGGGGCCTCGAGGAAGGGCTACACCTTC	CASSLLTTGASRKGYTF
TRBV6-1	TRBD1	TRBJ2-5	.	TGTGCCAGCGCACCGGGACAGGGGGCGAAACCCCAAGAGACCCAGTACTTC	CASAPGQGAKPQETQYF
TRBV6-5	TRBD2	TRBJ2-5	.	TGTGCCAGCAGTTACCGAGTGTCGCTAGCGGGGGGGGAGGAGACCCAGTACTTC	CASSYRVSLAGGEETQYF
TRBV29-1	.	TRBJ2-7	.	TGCAGCGTTGGGCAGTTGGGCTCCTACGAGCAGTACTTC	CSVGQLGSYEQYF
TRBV5-1	.	TRBJ2-3	many	TGCGCCAGCAGCCCATCCACTAAGGGTACGCAGTATTTT	CASSPSTKGTQYF
TRBV5-5	.	TRBJ1-3	.	TGTGCCAGCAGCTTGTTGACCGATTACCTAAGCTCTGGAAACACCATATATTTT	CASSLLTDYLSSGNTIYF
TRBV20-1	TRBD1	TRBJ2-5	.	TGCAGCACGACAGGGGCCCAAGAGACCCAGTACTTC	CSTTGAQETQYF
TRBV5-1	TRBD2	TRBJ2-2	.	TGCGCCAGCAGCCCTCTAGCGGGGGCCCCCACCGGGGAGCTGTTTTTT	CASSPLAGAPTGELFF
TRBV9	TRBD1	TRBJ2-4	.	TGTGCCAGCAGCGCCGGGACAGGGGGCGTTGGAAACATTCAGTACTTC	CASSAGTGGVGNIQYF
TRBV9	.	TRBJ2-2	few	TGTGCCAGCAGCGTTATCCCCAAGCAGCAGGGGTCCACCGGGGAGCTGTTTTTT	CASSVIPKQQGSTGELFF
TRBV6-1	.	TRBJ2-3	.	TGTGCCAGCAATGAAGCGCAAAATACGCAGTATTTT	CASNEAQNTQYF
TRBV6-5	TRBD1	TRBJ2-7	.	TGTGCCAGCAGTTACTCTGGGACAGGATACGAGCAGTACTTC	CASSYSGTGYEQYF
TRBV4-1	.	TRBJ1-3	.	TGCGCCAGCAGCCAAGTCGCCAGCTCTGGAAACACCATATATTTT	CASSQVASSGNTIYF
TRBV9	TRBD2	TRBJ2-5	few	TGTGCCAGCAGCCCCGGGACTAGCACGAGGACCCAGTACTTC	CASSPGTSTRTQYF
TRBV20-1	TRBD1	TRBJ2-4	.	TGCAGTGCTAGGGGACAGGGGATCAAAAACATTCAGTACTTC	CSARGQGIKNIQYF
TRBV20-1	.	TRBJ2-2	few	TGCAGTGCTACTAAGACGGTGACCGGGGAGCTGTTTTTT	CSATKTVTGELFF
TRBV12-3/TRBV12-4	.	TRBJ2-1	.	TGTGCCAGCAGTTCCAGGAATTACAATGAGCAGTTCTTC	CASSSRNYNEQFF
TRBV7-2	.	TRBJ2-3	once	TGTGCCAGCAGAGTTGGACAGATCAAGGCAGATACGCAGTATTTT	CASRVGQIKADTQYF
TRBV5-1	.	TRBJ1-2	few	TGCGCCAGCAGCTCGCGTGAGGGGGGGAACTATGGCTACACCTTC	CASSSREGGNYGYTF
TRBV13	TRBD2	TRBJ2-5	few	TGTGCCAGCAGCATCGACGAGACTAGCGGGGGGGTCTTCCAAGAGACCCAGTACTTC	CASSIDETSGGVFQETQYF
TRBV5-1	TRBD1	TRBJ1-6	.	TGCGCCAGCAGCACAGGACAGGGGTGGTCCTATAATTCACCCCTCCACTTT	CASSTGQGWSYNSPLHF
TRBV20-1	.	TRBJ2-7	.	TGCAGTGCAGGGGGGGGCCCAAAGACCTCCTACGAGCAGTACTTC	CSAGGGPKTSYEQYF
TRBV29-1	TRBD1	TRBJ2-4	few	TGCAGCGTCGTGACAGGGACCAAAAACATTCAGTACTTC	CSVVTGTKNIQYF
TRBV9	TRBD2	TRBJ2-7	.	TGTGCCAGCAGCCGTTCGGGACTAGCGGGCGAGCAGTACTTC	CASSRSGLAGEQYF
TRBV4-1	.	TRBJ2-4	.	TGCGCCAGCAGCCAAGACCCATCCAGACTGAAGACTTTAGCCAAAAACATTCAGTACTTC	CASSQDPSRLKTLAKNIQYF
TRBV12-3/TRBV12-4	.	TRBJ2-3	.	TGTGCCAGCAGCCTCAGGGAGGGGGTTAAAGTGACGCAGTATTTT	CASSLREGVKVTQYF
TRBV11-2	.	TRBJ1-3	.	TGTGCCAGCAGCTATAGACAGAGCCCCTCTGGAAACACCATATATTTT	CASSYRQSPSGNTIYF
TRBV7-9	.	TRBJ2-1	.	TGTGCCAGCAGCTTGCCCCCACCCCTAGACGGCAATGAGCAGTTCTTC	CASSLPPPLDGNEQFF
TRBV12-3/TRBV12-4	TRBD1	TRBJ2-4	.	TGTGCCAGCAGCCAGATCGGACAGGGTTCGGCCAAAAACATTCAGTACTTC	CASSQIGQGSAKNIQYF
TRBV6-2/TRBV6-3	.	TRBJ2-7	.	TGTGCCAGCAGTTACCCTTTTCCGGGGACATACATACCCTCCTACGAGCAGTACTTC	CASSYPFPGTYIPSYEQYF
TRBV12-3/TRBV12-4	TRBD2	TRBJ2-3	.	TGTGCCAGCAGTCCCGGGACTAGCGGGAGCCCTAGCACAGATACGCAGTATTTT	CASSPGTSGSPSTDTQYF